This paragraph reports one T cell receptor (beta chain). What it binds is not known. These data are taken from a study of cytomegalovirus exposure and HLA in healthy donors. The overall study: Researchers previously reported finding 90 million to 120 million unique TCR beta sequences from 170 million or so T cells. General study points: Whilst most TCR sequences proved rare, a subset of public TCRs occurred across many donors. V- and J-gene trimming in TCR beta was tied to a missense DCLRE1C variant by an analysis performed later. A few chains tied to CMV proved CMV antigen-specific in vitro.

A multiplex PCR was run with 60 Vbeta primers and 13 Jbeta primers. Sequencing used immunoSEQ multiplex PCR; TCRdb keeps in-frame clones, though not all of them. The sample consists of 150,000 or so clones, about 73% of them appearing once. The CDR3 covers 14 residues. The gene calls are TRBV12-1 and TRBJ2-7; TRBD1, the D gene given by the table, was not confirmed from the DNA. TRBV12-1 is designated a pseudogene. The clonotype was recovered from a woman in her forties in good health and CMV-seronegative. Sequenced input: PBMCs. The DNA of the CDR3 is TGTGCCAGCAGCCCGATGGGACAGCCCTACGAGCAGTACTTC. This encodes CASSPMGQPYEQYF.